This T cell receptor (beta chain) was captured in a study of cytomegalovirus exposure and HLA in healthy donors. Study summary: HLA-typed donors were the source of approximately 88 million unique TCRs, which an early data release held. Researchers found that under 90% of just under 400 genotyped donors fell within the Caucasian-associated ancestry cluster.

PCR employed 60 Vbeta and 13 Jbeta primers. Sequencing was performed with immunoSEQ multiplex PCR; in TCRdb, only in-frame clones are kept and a portion is missing. In the table there are roughly 200,000 clones, about 80% of which are singletons. The CDR3 runs to 18 residues. V was trimmed by 3 bases and J by 1 base, leaving 22 bases between them. Germline-derived CDR1 and CDR2 are MDHEN and SYDVKM. Study-wide results and limits: Later analysis suggested most CMV-associated TCR beta chains were HLA-restricted.

In regard to this clone: Its antigen is unknown.

The TCR sequence derives from a man aged 30-40 years in good health and CMV-seronegative. The sample was PBMCs. The V call is TRBV28, the J call TRBJ2-7; TRBD1 is a possible D gene (5 bases). CDR3 in DNA: TGTGCCAGCAGTTTTCAGGGTCTGGAGTACTTAATATCCTACGAGCAGTACTTC. This sequence encodes CASSFQGLEYLISYEQYF.